These 22 T cell receptor beta chains share one sample of origin, sequenced in a study of cytomegalovirus exposure and HLA in healthy donors. TCRdb's copy holds only in-frame clones and misses some; the assay was immunoSEQ multiplex PCR. This sample has approximately 120,000 clones, with about 88% found just once. Sample: PBMCs. These receptors originate from a woman in her late teens or twenties in good health and CMV-seronegative.

The rearrangement joins TRBV15 to TRBJ1-6; D is perhaps TRBD1 (5 bases). V shed 8 bases and J shed 2 bases, with 16 bases lying between them. CDR3 length equals 16 residues. CDR1 and CDR2 (germline): LNHNV, YYDKDF (reference sequence). CDR3 DNA sequence: TGTGCCACCCCCTTTCAAGGGGAAGCCTATAATTCACCCCTCCACTTT. Residues: CATPFQGEAYNSPLHF. The entire variable domain, with the rest obtained from reference TRBV15 and TRBJ1-6, is as follows: DAMVIQNPRYQVTQFGKPVTLSCSQTLNHNVMYWYQQKSSQAPKLLFHYYDKDFNNEADTPDNFQSRRPNTSFCFLDIRSPGLGDTAMYLCATPFQGEAYNSPLHFGNGTRLTVT.

This clone was counted between two and nine times. The chain couples TRBV28 to TRBJ2-4; D perhaps matches TRBD2 (8 bases). The V end lost 3 bases, the J end lost 6 bases, and 18 bases lay between the germline ends. Germline CDR1 and CDR2: MDHEN and SYDVKM. This CDR3 has 16 amino acids. This chain's CDR3 is CASSFRTGRGGNIQYF. CDR3 in DNA: TGTGCCAGCAGTTTTCGGACAGGTCGGGGGGGAAACATTCAGTACTTC.

V and J are TRBV5-5 and TRBJ2-5; D is undetermined. Germline V gene data show CDR1 as SGHKS and CDR2 as YYEKEE (reference sequence). The V end was cut by 1 base, the J end by 3 bases, with 10 bases between. The CDR3 sequence is 14 residues long. CDR3 nucleotides: TGTGCCAGCAGCTTGAGTGTACTCGAAGAGACCCAGTACTTC. Translating gives CASSLSVLEETQYF. Drawing the rest from reference TRBV5-5 and TRBJ2-5, the complete variable domain is DAGVTQSPTHLIKTRGQQVTLRCSPISGHKSVSWYQQVLGQGPQFIFQYYEKEERGRGNFPDRFSARQFPNYSSELNVNALLLGDSALYLCASSLSVLEETQYFGPGTRLLVL.

The chain combines TRBV10-3 with TRBJ1-1; the D is unclear. This CDR3 is built from 12 residues. V shed 6 bases and J shed 1 base, with 6 bases lying between them. The germline V gene has CDR1 ENHRY and CDR2 SYGVKD. The CDR3 DNA follows: TGTGCCATCAGCTACAGGAACACTGAAGCTTTCTTT. This encodes CAISYRNTEAFF.

V usage is TRBV6-5 and J usage is TRBJ1-6; tentative D call: TRBD1 (5 bases). Germline lookup yields CDR1 MNHEY and CDR2 SVGAGI. This CDR3 has 16 amino acids. The germline V and J ends were trimmed by 4 bases and 6 bases, with 16 bases remaining between them. In DNA, the CDR3 is TGTGCCAGCAGTTCAACCCCGGGGGGGTCTAATTCACCCCTCCACTTT. Residues: CASSSTPGGSNSPLHF.

The chain joins TRBV28 to TRBJ2-1; 11 nucleotides align to TRBD2. Germline-derived CDR1 and CDR2 are MDHEN and SYDVKM. After removal of 2 bases from V and 5 bases from J, the junction contained 8 bases not matched to a gene. The CDR3 is 17 residues long. CDR3: CASSLSSGRAVNNEQFF. In DNA, the CDR3 is TGTGCCAGCAGTTTAAGTAGCGGGAGGGCCGTAAACAATGAGCAGTTCTTC.

The CDR3 DNA follows: TGTGCCAGCAGCTTATATCCGGCCTACGAGCAGTACTTC. Protein product: CASSLYPAYEQYF. J is TRBJ2-7 and V is TRBV7-9; D gene unclear. Looked up from germline, CDR1 is SEHNR and CDR2 is FQNEAQ (reference sequence). The CDR3 totals 13 residues. Between the trimmed V and J ends, which lost 2 bases and 2 bases, there was a span of 7 bases.

The rearrangement uses TRBV25-1 and TRBJ2-3; D remains ambiguous. Germline loops: CDR1 MGHDK, CDR2 SYGVNS. The CDR3 runs 12 residues. With 4 bases removed from V and 6 bases from J, the gap between germline ends came to 8 bases. As DNA, the CDR3 is TGTGCCAGCAGTGTGGAGTGGGATACGCAGTATTTT. Translating gives CASSVEWDTQYF.

V usage is TRBV7-5 and J usage is TRBJ2-2; no DNA check was done on the table's D call, TRBD2. TRBV7-5 has pseudogene status. The length of the CDR3 is 23 residues. The CDR3 bases are TGTGTCAGAAGCTTTGTCCGGGGGGGCCTTCAAACAAACTGGGGAAATAACACCGGGGAGCTGTTTTTT. The encoded protein is CVRSFVRGGLQTNWGNNTGELFF.

This chain joins TRBV7-6 and TRBJ2-5; 8 bases are shared with TRBD2. V was clipped by 5 bases and J by 4 bases; unmatched bases: 3. The germline V gene has CDR1 SGHVS and CDR2 FNYEAQ. The CDR3 totals 13 residues. The CDR3 sequence is CASSKGTRETQYF. As DNA, the CDR3 is TGTGCCAGCAGCAAAGGGACTAGAGAGACCCAGTACTTC.

This clone appeared once. The J gene is TRBJ2-7, the V gene TRBV29-1; D might be TRBD2 (5 bases). Germline V gene data show CDR1 as SQVTM and CDR2 as ANQGSEA. Deletions cut 3 bases from V and 2 bases from J, with 29 bases between. The CDR3 contains 19 residues. The CDR3 bases are TGCAGCGTTGATTTCTCTGCAAACTCCGTCCGGGGTGCGGCCTACGAGCAGTACTTC. It translates to CSVDFSANSVRGAAYEQYF.

This chain uses TRBV29-1 with TRBJ2-1; 10 bases agree with TRBD2. V lost 5 bases to trimming and J lost 1 base; unmatched junction nucleotides: 8. Germline V gene data show CDR1 as SQVTM and CDR2 as ANQGSEA. The CDR3 is 16 residues long. CDR3 nucleotides: TGCAGCGTTCCATACGGACTAGCGGAATCCTACAATGAGCAGTTCTTC. Translating gives CSVPYGLAESYNEQFF.

The V gene is TRBV28, the J gene TRBJ2-2, with D tentatively TRBD2 (5 bases). CDR1 and CDR2 (germline): MDHEN, SYDVKM. The CDR3 sequence is 14 residues long. Trimming cost V 4 bases and J 0 bases, with 6 bases left between them. CDR3: CASSWTANTGELFF. The CDR3 bases are TGTGCCAGCAGTTGGACTGCGAACACCGGGGAGCTGTTTTTT. Variable domain in full (rest from reference TRBV28 and TRBJ2-2): DVKVTQSSRYLVKRTGEKVFLECVQDMDHENMFWYRQDPGLGLRLIYFSYDVKMKEKGDIPEGYSVSREKKERFSLILESASTNQTSMYLCASSWTANTGELFFGEGSRLTVL.

The V gene is TRBV2, the J gene TRBJ2-3; no clear D. CDR3 size: 14 residues. The V gene's germline CDR1 is SNHLY and CDR2 FYNNEI. The ends were cut back, 8 bases at V and 7 bases at J, with 19 bases in the middle. The CDR3 sequence: CASSSTPLRHTQYF. Here the CDR3 DNA reads TGTGCCAGCTCGTCCACCCCGCTGCGTCATACGCAGTATTTT.

The genes are TRBV4-1 and TRBJ2-7, with TRBD2 identical over 7 bases. The CDR3 is 15 amino acids. Germline CDR1 and CDR2: MGHRA and YSYEKL. V shed 1 base, J shed 5 bases, and the junction held 8 bases outside the gene matches. The CDR3 loop is CASSQVEGGVDEQYF. CDR3 DNA sequence: TGCGCCAGCAGCCAAGTGGAGGGAGGGGTCGACGAGCAGTACTTC.

J is TRBJ1-5 and V is TRBV28; TRBD1 is a possible D gene (6 bases). The CDR3 spans 16 residues. Trimming pared 4 bases from V and 2 bases from J, leaving 15 bases between. The germline gives CDR1 MDHEN, CDR2 SYDVKM. The CDR3 DNA follows: TGTGCCAGCAGTTCCACCCTTCCAGGGGGCAATCAGCCCCAGCATTTT. Its protein is CASSSTLPGGNQPQHF.

The chain recombines TRBV11-2 with TRBJ2-7, with 7 bases matching TRBD2. V lost 5 bases to trimming and J lost 4 bases; unmatched junction nucleotides: 11. Germline V gene lookup returns CDR1 SGHAT and CDR2 FQNNGV. The CDR3 consists of 15 residues. This chain's CDR3 is CASSRTDGGNYEQYF. The CDR3, as DNA: TGTGCCAGCAGCAGGACGGACGGGGGGAATTACGAGCAGTACTTC.

V and J are TRBV7-3 and TRBJ2-2; 8 nucleotides agree with TRBD1. This CDR3 has 15 residues. CDR1 is SGHTA, CDR2 FQGTGA, per germline. With 0 bases clipped from V and 6 bases from J, the junction kept 3 bases outside the gene matches. CDR3 amino acids: CASSLTTGVPGELFF. CDR3 nucleotide sequence: TGTGCCAGCAGCTTAACGACAGGGGTGCCCGGGGAGCTGTTTTTT. The whole variable domain, remainder taken from reference TRBV7-3 and TRBJ2-2, is GAGVSQTPSNKVTEKGKYVELRCDPISGHTALYWYRQSLGQGPEFLIYFQGTGAADDSGLPNDRFFAVRPEGSVSTLKIQRTERGDSAVYLCASSLTTGVPGELFFGEGSRLTVL.

This chain uses TRBV7-6 with TRBJ1-1; D not resolved. Trimming took 5 bases from V and 4 from J, leaving 32 bases between them. Germline CDR1 and CDR2: SGHVS and FNYEAQ. The CDR3 sequence is 20 residues long. CDR3 sequence (DNA): TGTGCCAGCAGCCCCATCCCACTACGTATTCCTAGGATCGGCGGCACTGAAGCTTTCTTT. It specifies CASSPIPLRIPRIGGTEAFF.

For the CDR3, the DNA is TGTGCCAGCAGCCCAGGGGTGGGGGTGGAAGATACGCAGTATTTT. Translation gives CASSPGVGVEDTQYF. The chain is built from TRBV11-2 and TRBJ2-3; tentatively, D is TRBD1 (6 bases). This CDR3 spans 15 amino acids. Germline-derived CDR1 and CDR2 are SGHAT and FQNNGV. V gave up 5 bases and J gave up 5 bases, with 17 bases separating them.

The rearrangement links TRBV28 to TRBJ1-4; maybe TRBD1 (6 bases). CDR1 and CDR2 (germline): MDHEN, SYDVKM. This CDR3 is 14 amino acids long. V was trimmed by 7 bases and J by 8 bases, leaving 17 bases between them. The chain's CDR3 is CASTLTGVWEKLFF. CDR3 nucleotide sequence: TGTGCCAGCACCTTGACAGGAGTTTGGGAAAAACTGTTTTTT.

The rearrangement uses TRBV18 and TRBJ1-1; D is uncertain. Germline V CDR1 and CDR2: KGHSH, LQKENI. There are 14 residues in the CDR3. V was trimmed by 3 bases and J by 4 bases, leaving 12 bases between them. The CDR3 spells CASSPVGLGTEAFF. In nucleotides, the CDR3 is TGTGCCAGCTCACCCGTCGGTCTTGGCACTGAAGCTTTCTTT.